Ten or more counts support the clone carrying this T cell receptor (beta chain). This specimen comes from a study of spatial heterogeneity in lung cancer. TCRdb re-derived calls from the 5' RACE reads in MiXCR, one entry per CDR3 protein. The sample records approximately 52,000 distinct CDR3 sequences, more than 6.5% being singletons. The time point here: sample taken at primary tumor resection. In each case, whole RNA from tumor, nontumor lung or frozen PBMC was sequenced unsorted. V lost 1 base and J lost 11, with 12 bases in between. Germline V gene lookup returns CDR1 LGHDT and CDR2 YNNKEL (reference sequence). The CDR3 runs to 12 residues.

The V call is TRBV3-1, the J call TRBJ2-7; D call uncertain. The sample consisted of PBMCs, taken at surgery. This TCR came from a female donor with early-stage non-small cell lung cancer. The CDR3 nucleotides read TGTGCCAGCAGCCAAGGCAACTTTGAAGAGTACTTC. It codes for CASSQGNFEEYF.